One sample yielded the 13 T cell receptor beta chains listed below, sequenced in a study of blood T cells in healthy people across ages. Sample-barcoded 5' priming and a J-beta primer mix drove a second PCR of 7 to 11 cycles. TCRdb reprocessed the 5' RACE reads via MiXCR and lists one record per CDR3 protein. This sample has roughly 700,000 distinct CDR3 sequences, with 49% found just once. Sample: blood. These TCRs come from a woman aged 55 to 70 in good health.

This clonotype came up many times. The chain combines TRBV20-1 with TRBJ2-3; no definite D call. V dropped 3 bases and J dropped 2 bases, with 12 bases sitting between them. Germline V gene sequence: CDR1 DFQATT, CDR2 SNEGSKA (reference sequence). The CDR3 length is 14 residues. The CDR3 DNA follows: TGCAGTGCTAGCGCCTCACTGATCACAGATACGCAGTATTTT. Protein sequence: CSASASLITDTQYF.

J is TRBJ2-7 and V is TRBV28; 8 nucleotides align to TRBD1. After removal of 3 bases from V and 5 bases from J, the junction contained 9 bases not matched to a gene. CDR1 MDHEN and CDR2 SYDVKM come from the germline V gene. The CDR3 is made up of 15 amino acids. Here the CDR3 DNA reads TGTGCCAGCAGTTTTCCGACAGGGGTGTCCCACGAGCAGTACTTC. Its protein is CASSFPTGVSHEQYF.

This clonotype was observed a handful of times. The chain combines TRBV18 with TRBJ1-2; 11 positions agree with TRBD1. V shed 6 bases and J 3 bases; nucleotides not matched to a gene: 3. The V gene's germline CDR1 is KGHSH and CDR2 LQKENI. The CDR3 covers 14 residues. CDR3 region: CASSGQGADYGYTF. CDR3 bases: TGTGCCAGCTCTGGACAGGGGGCCGACTATGGCTACACCTTC.

This rearrangement joins TRBV3-1 to TRBJ1-4; D unresolved. Germline V lookup: CDR1 LGHDT, CDR2 YNNKEL (reference sequence). CDR3 length: 13 residues. V lost 0 bases, J lost 8 bases, and 7 bases lay in between. CDR3 sequence reads: CASSQELAEKLFF. CDR3 in DNA: TGTGCCAGCAGCCAAGAGTTGGCCGAAAAACTGTTTTTT.

This clonotype was seen only a few times. V gene TRBV7-2 combines with J gene TRBJ2-7, with no clear D. CDR3 length: 15 amino acids. V lost 3 bases and J lost 2, with 14 bases in between. Germline-derived CDR1 and CDR2 are SGHTA and FQGNSA. The chain's CDR3 is CASSLGIATTYEQYF. CDR3 nucleotide sequence: TGTGCCAGCAGCTTGGGAATTGCCACGACCTACGAGCAGTACTTC.

The rearrangement uses TRBV5-1 and TRBJ2-7; 9 nucleotides line up with TRBD1. This CDR3 has 15 amino acids. Germline CDR1 is SGHRS and CDR2 is YFSETQ. The V and J ends lost 0 bases and 5 bases, in that order; junction bases with no gene match: 6. The CDR3 is CASSLEGQGADEQYF. CDR3 coding DNA: TGCGCCAGCAGCTTGGAGGGACAGGGAGCGGACGAGCAGTACTTC.

The V call is TRBV24-1, the J call TRBJ2-5; D is possibly TRBD2 (5 bases). Germline CDR1 and CDR2: KGHDR and SFDVKD. This CDR3 has 15 amino acids. V dropped 0 bases and J dropped 3 bases, with 10 bases sitting between them. Here the CDR3 DNA reads TGTGCCACCAGTGATTTGCGGGATAGTGAAGAGACCCAGTACTTC. Encoded protein: CATSDLRDSEETQYF.

This chain joins TRBV7-3 and TRBJ1-1, with D maybe TRBD1 (5 bases). Germline values: CDR1 SGHTA, CDR2 FQGTGA. The CDR3 contains 14 residues. Trimming took 3 bases from V and 5 from J, leaving 13 bases between them. The CDR3 protein is CASSLEARGTEAFF. The DNA of the CDR3 is TGTGCCAGCAGCTTGGAAGCTCGGGGGACTGAAGCTTTCTTT.

The chain has TRBV20-1 and TRBJ2-4; TRBD1 might be the D (6 bases). The J call may be wrong; the DNA end is better matched by TRBJ2-7. Per germline, CDR1 DFQATT and CDR2 SNEGSKA (reference sequence). This CDR3 has 14 residues. For the CDR3, the DNA is TGCAGTGCTGGCACCGGGACACAAGCCTACGAGCAGTACTTC. Encoded protein: CSAGTGTQAYEQYF.

The DNA for the CDR3 is TGCAGTGCTCGTTTCAGGGCCTCCTACAATGAGCAGTACTTC. It translates to CSARFRASYNEQYF. The V call is TRBV20-1, the J call TRBJ2-5, with D possibly TRBD1 on 5 matching bases. The CDR3 loop spans 14 amino acids. Trimming stripped 5 bases from V and 11 bases from J, with 24 bases between. The germline CDR1 and CDR2 sequences are DFQATT and SNEGSKA (reference sequence).

The rearrangement links TRBV27 to TRBJ1-5, with unresolved D. From germline, CDR1 is MNHEY and CDR2 SMNVEV (reference sequence). The ends were cut back, 4 bases at V and 5 bases at J, with 12 bases in the middle. This CDR3 contains 14 residues. In nucleotides, the CDR3 is TGTGCCAGCAGTTCTGGGGTGAGTTATCAGCCCCAGCATTTT. This translates into CASSSGVSYQPQHF.

This chain connects TRBV20-1 to TRBJ1-2, with D possibly matching TRBD1 (5 bases). The CDR3 totals 13 residues. The germline CDR1 and CDR2 sequences are DFQATT and SNEGSKA (reference sequence). V lost 5 bases and J lost 0, with 10 bases in between. CDR3: CSAVQVSNYGYTF. The CDR3 DNA follows: TGCAGTGCTGTACAGGTCTCTAACTATGGCTACACCTTC.

With regard to this clonotype: A much larger clone sits a single nucleotide away, making a read error possible. The V gene is TRBV27, the J gene TRBJ2-7, with D unclear. The CDR3 covers 13 residues. Per the germline V gene, CDR1 is MNHEY and CDR2 is SMNVEV (reference sequence). CDR3 residues: CASSPRTSYGQYF. Written as DNA, the CDR3 is TGTGCCAGCAGTCCCAGGACCTCCTACGGGCAGTACTTC.